The rows below give T cell receptor beta chains drawn from one sample of a study of CD8 T cells in Susac syndrome. TCRdb reanalysed the immunoSEQ multiplex PCR reads using MiXCR and keeps one entry per CDR3 protein. Of around 200,000 distinct CDR3 sequences in the sample, approximately 95% are singletons; the top ten hold about 0.15%. Sample: CD8+ T cells from PBMCs. These receptors came from a human donor with Susac syndrome. Both conserved end residues are part of each CDR3.

V	length	J	CDR3
TRBV11-2	11	TRBJ2-3	CASSLKDTQYF
TRBV6-6	14	TRBJ1-5	CASSPRQAGQPQHF
TRBV19	14	TRBJ1-1	CASSIGGTNTEAFF
TRBV4-2	18	TRBJ2-2	CASSAERLAGGPTGELFF
TRBV20-1	14	TRBJ2-7	CSAGATSGGYEQYF
TRBV28	11	TRBJ2-7	CASKIANEQYF
TRBV9	14	TRBJ2-1	CASSVDGTGSEQFF
TRBV7-9	15	TRBJ1-2	CASSPRTGPNYGYTF
TRBV11-2	15	TRBJ1-6	CASRRPGQGYSPLHF
TRBV13	13	TRBJ1-2	CAYGRRGVYGYTF
TRBV4-1	15	TRBJ2-7	CASSQVGDRALEQYF
TRBV7-3	16	TRBJ2-3	CASSSTGQGVWNTQYF
TRBV30	15	TRBJ1-2	CAWSRGTGDLYGYTF
TRBV6-2/TRBV6-3	14	TRBJ2-1	CASTWLAGGSEQFF
TRBV24-1	15	TRBJ2-2	CATSDPGQDTGELFF
TRBV3-1	14	TRBJ2-7	CASSQWGRGYEQYF
TRBV7-9	14	TRBJ2-5	CASTRPGKQETQYF
TRBV30	17	TRBJ2-2	CAWSVLSGVEDTGELFF
TRBV10-1	13	TRBJ2-3	CASSFQGAHTQYF
TRBV20-1	15	TRBJ2-7	CSARGLAGATYEQYF
TRBV9	14	TRBJ1-5	CASSVDLGDEPQHF
TRBV2	12	TRBJ2-4	CASRTIQEPEYF
TRBV30	15	TRBJ2-3	CAWSAGQGWADTQYF
TRBV12-3/TRBV12-4	15	TRBJ1-1	CASSLTGPLNTEAFF
TRBV7-2	15	TRBJ1-3	CASSFQTLTGNTIYF
TRBV29-1	16	TRBJ2-1	CSARPPGLVSANEQFF
TRBV20-1	15	TRBJ2-7	CSARDYGASSYEQYF
TRBV12-3/TRBV12-4	12	TRBJ2-1	CASTPGGGEQFF
TRBV19	17	TRBJ2-2	CASSIDPLTVNTGELFF
TRBV27	15	TRBJ1-5	CASSQARNSNQPQHF
TRBV11-2	15	TRBJ2-7	CASSSPGEGSYEQYF
TRBV6-5	13	TRBJ2-1	CASSSQGVGEQFF
TRBV24-1	15	TRBJ1-1	CATSDGETGNTEAFF
TRBV5-4	13	TRBJ2-5	CASSRNNEETQYF
TRBV27	18	TRBJ2-7	CASSEGRLAGASSYEQYF
TRBV4-1	19	TRBJ2-7	CASSPLGLAGGLALRSQYF
TRBV7-3	14	TRBJ2-1	CASSSRGDSNEQFF